What follows are 2 T cell receptor beta chains derived from one specimen sequenced in a study of blood T cell repertoires in COVID-19. Sequencing used immunoSEQ multiplex PCR; TCRdb keeps in-frame clones, though not all of them. In the table there are around 280,000 clones, roughly 90% of which are singletons. The specimen was peripheral blood. The receptors come from a woman in her thirties with COVID-19, enrolled during active disease.

The rearrangement links TRBV20-1 to TRBJ1-5, with D unresolved. The CDR3 is made up of 14 amino acids. Trimming took off 3 bases at V and 7 bases at J, with 16 bases between the two ends. Germline V CDR1 and CDR2: DFQATT, SNEGSKA (reference sequence). The chain's CDR3 is CSASYFGEAQPQHF. For the CDR3, the DNA is TGCAGTGCTAGTTATTTCGGGGAGGCGCAGCCCCAGCATTTT.

The rearrangement joins TRBV7-9 to TRBJ2-3; D is perhaps TRBD2 (6 bases). Germline loops: CDR1 SEHNR, CDR2 FQNEAQ (reference sequence). This CDR3 contains 15 residues. V was shortened by 4 bases and J by 3 bases, with 14 bases between the two germline ends. CDR3: CASSSRTTTTDTQYF. The CDR3 DNA sequence: TGTGCCAGCAGCTCTCGGACTACGACTACAGATACGCAGTATTTT.